This T cell receptor (beta chain) was identified in a study of T-cell memory formation after mild COVID-19. Study information: For the most part, TCR clusters were specific to one donor. Study-wide findings and caveats: Contracting CD4+ clones were located mainly in CM and EM, and CD8+ clones in EMRA. Among clones contracting day 15 to 85, CD4/CD8 was balanced, whereas later expanders leaned CD4+.

As regards this clonotype: The antigen is unknown.

V shed 3 bases and J 3 bases; nucleotides not matched to a gene: 4. The CDR3 has 14 residues. Constant-segment primers and 5'RACE yielded cDNA libraries for TCR alpha and TCR beta, each carrying sample barcodes and UMIs. TCRdb fed the 5' RACE reads into MiXCR, producing one record per CDR3 protein. Among around 250,000 distinct CDR3 sequences listed, roughly a tenth were seen once. Sequenced sample: PBMCs or a T cell subset sorted from them (not recorded which). The receptor comes from a man in his late teens or twenties who had mild COVID-19 (a few samples of this study predate the infection). Cell type and time point are not known. The chain joins TRBV12-3 or TRBV12-4 to TRBJ2-5, with 7 positions matching TRBD2. CDR3 protein: CASSFWREKETQYF. CDR3 DNA: TGTGCCAGCAGTTTCTGGCGGGAGAAAGAGACCCAGTACTTC.